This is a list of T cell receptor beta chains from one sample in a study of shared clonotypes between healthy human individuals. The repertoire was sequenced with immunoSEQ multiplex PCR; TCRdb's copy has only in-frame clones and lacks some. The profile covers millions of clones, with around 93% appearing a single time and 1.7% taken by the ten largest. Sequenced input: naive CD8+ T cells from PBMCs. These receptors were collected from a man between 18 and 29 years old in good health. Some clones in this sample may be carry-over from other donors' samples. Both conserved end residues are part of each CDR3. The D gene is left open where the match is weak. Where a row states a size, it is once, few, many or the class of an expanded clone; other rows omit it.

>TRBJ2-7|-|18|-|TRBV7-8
CASSLAGNLGTLSYEQYF
TGTGCCAGCAGCTTAGCGGGCAATCTTGGGACACTATCCTACGAGCAGTACTTC
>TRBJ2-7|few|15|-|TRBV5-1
CASSLNSRGIYEQYF
TGCGCCAGCAGCTTGAACTCAAGGGGGATCTACGAGCAGTACTTC
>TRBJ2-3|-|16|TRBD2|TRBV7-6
CASSDTSLAGTDTQYF
TGTGCCAGCAGCGACACTTCTCTAGCGGGCACAGATACGCAGTATTTT
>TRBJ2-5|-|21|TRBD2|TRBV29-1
CSVQGQKRKTTSGRAKETQYF
TGCAGCGTCCAAGGACAGAAACGTAAAACGACTAGCGGGAGGGCCAAAGAGACCCAGTACTTC
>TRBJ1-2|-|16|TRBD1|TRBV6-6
CASSYIVEGAYYGYTF
TGTGCCAGCAGTTACATAGTCGAGGGGGCTTACTATGGCTACACCTTC
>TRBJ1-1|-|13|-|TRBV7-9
CASSQGQKRGAFF
TGTGCCAGCAGCCAAGGACAGAAAAGAGGAGCTTTCTTT
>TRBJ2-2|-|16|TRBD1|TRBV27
CASSFYTGGRTGELFF
TGTGCCAGCAGTTTTTATACAGGGGGCCGAACCGGGGAGCTGTTTTTT
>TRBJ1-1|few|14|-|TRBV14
CASSQRTVGTEAFF
TGTGCCAGCAGCCAACGAACGGTAGGCACTGAAGCTTTCTTT
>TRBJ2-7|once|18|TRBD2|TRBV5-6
CASSWGGTSGLSSYEQYF
TGTGCCAGCAGCTGGGGCGGGACTAGCGGGCTCAGCTCCTACGAGCAGTACTTC
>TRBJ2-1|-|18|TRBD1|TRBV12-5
CASGLVRPTGSYMNEQFF
TGTGCTAGTGGTTTGGTACGCCCGACAGGGTCGTACATGAATGAGCAGTTCTTC
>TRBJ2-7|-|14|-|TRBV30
CAWSPPSTHYEQYF
TGTGCCTGGAGCCCCCCCTCCACCCACTACGAGCAGTACTTC
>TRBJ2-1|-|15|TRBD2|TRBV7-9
CASSLERGLFNEQFF
TGTGCCAGCAGCTTAGAGCGGGGCTTATTCAATGAGCAGTTCTTC
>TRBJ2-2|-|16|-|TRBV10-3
CAISDAENSNTGELFF
TGTGCCATCAGTGACGCGGAGAACTCGAACACCGGGGAGCTGTTTTTT
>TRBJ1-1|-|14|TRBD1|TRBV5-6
CASSPGTGATEAFF
TGTGCCAGCAGCCCCGGGACAGGGGCCACTGAAGCTTTCTTT
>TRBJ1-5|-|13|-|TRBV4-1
CASSPTGNQPQHF
TGCGCCAGCAGCCCTACAGGGAATCAGCCCCAGCATTTT
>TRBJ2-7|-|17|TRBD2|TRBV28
CASSSRSTSGREYEQYF
TGTGCCAGCAGTTCCCGATCGACTAGCGGGAGGGAGTACGAGCAGTACTTC
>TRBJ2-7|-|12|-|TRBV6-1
CASRLGGNEQYF
TGTGCCAGCCGACTCGGGGGAAACGAGCAGTACTTC
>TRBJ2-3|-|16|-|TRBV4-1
CASSQDTGPSTDTQYF
TGCGCCAGCAGCCAGGATACAGGACCTAGCACAGATACGCAGTATTTT
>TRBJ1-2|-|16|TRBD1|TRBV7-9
CASSHGTGGTIYGYTF
TGTGCCAGCAGCCACGGGACAGGGGGTACGATCTATGGCTACACCTTC
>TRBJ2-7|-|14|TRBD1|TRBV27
CASSWDRVGYEQYF
TGTGCCAGCAGTTGGGACAGGGTGGGCTACGAGCAGTACTTC
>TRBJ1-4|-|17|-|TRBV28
CASSLDYREGTNEKLFF
TGTGCCAGCAGTTTGGACTACAGGGAAGGGACTAATGAAAAACTGTTTTTT
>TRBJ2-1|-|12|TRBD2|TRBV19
CASVAGQDEQFF
TGTGCCAGCGTAGCGGGGCAGGATGAGCAGTTCTTC
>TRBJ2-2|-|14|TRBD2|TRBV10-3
CAITAGDNTGELFF
TGTGCCATCACGGCGGGAGATAACACCGGGGAGCTGTTTTTT
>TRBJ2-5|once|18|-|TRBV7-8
CASSLEGLGASFSETQYF
TGTGCCAGCAGCTTAGAAGGATTGGGGGCCTCCTTCTCGGAGACCCAGTACTTC
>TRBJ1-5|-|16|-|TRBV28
CASSLRGLRSNQPQHF
TGTGCCAGCAGTTTGAGAGGATTAAGGAGCAATCAGCCCCAGCATTTT
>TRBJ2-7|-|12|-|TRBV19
CASSAGQYEQYF
TGTGCCAGTAGTGCGGGTCAATACGAGCAGTACTTC
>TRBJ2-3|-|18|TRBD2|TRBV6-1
CASSEVFTSGLSTDTQYF
TGTGCCAGCAGTGAAGTTTTTACTAGCGGGCTTAGCACAGATACGCAGTATTTT
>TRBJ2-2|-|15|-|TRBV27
CASSFGHSNTGELFF
TGTGCCAGCAGTTTCGGCCATTCGAACACCGGGGAGCTGTTTTTT
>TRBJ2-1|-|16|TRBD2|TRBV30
CAWQPRGLAGPNEQFF
TGTGCCTGGCAACCGCGGGGACTAGCGGGACCCAATGAGCAGTTCTTC
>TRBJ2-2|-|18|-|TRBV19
CASSIVFAPTPNTGELFF
TGTGCCAGTAGTATAGTGTTCGCGCCGACTCCGAACACCGGGGAGCTGTTTTTT
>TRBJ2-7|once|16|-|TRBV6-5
CASSYSIREPKDEQYF
TGTGCCAGCAGTTATAGCATACGGGAGCCGAAGGACGAGCAGTACTTC
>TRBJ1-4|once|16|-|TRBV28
CASSTRQTVWRLKLFF
TGTGCCAGCAGCACTCGACAGACGGTGTGGCGATTAAAACTGTTTTTT
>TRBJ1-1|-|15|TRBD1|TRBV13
CASSRLGQGNTEAFF
TGTGCCAGCAGCCGATTAGGACAGGGGAACACTGAAGCTTTCTTT
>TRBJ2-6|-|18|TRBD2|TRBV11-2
CASSSGIAGVPGANVLTF
TGTGCCAGCAGTTCAGGGATAGCGGGAGTCCCTGGGGCCAACGTCCTGACTTTC
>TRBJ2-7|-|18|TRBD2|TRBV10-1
CASSESTSGSKGTYEQYF
TGCGCCAGCAGTGAGTCGACTAGCGGGAGTAAGGGGACCTACGAGCAGTACTTC
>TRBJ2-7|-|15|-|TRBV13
CASSGRDSRSYEQYF
TGTGCCAGCAGCGGGAGGGACAGTCGTTCCTACGAGCAGTACTTC
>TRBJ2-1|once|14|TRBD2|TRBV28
CANKLAGETNEQFF
TGTGCCAACAAACTAGCGGGAGAAACCAATGAGCAGTTCTTC
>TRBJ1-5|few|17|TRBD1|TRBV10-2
CASSEDTGTDNNQPQHF
TGCGCCAGCAGTGAGGATACCGGGACAGACAACAATCAGCCCCAGCATTTT
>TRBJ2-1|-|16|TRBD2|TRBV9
CASSGPLAGGLNEQFF
TGTGCCAGCAGCGGACCCTTAGCGGGAGGTCTCAATGAGCAGTTCTTC
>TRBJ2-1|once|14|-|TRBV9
CASSVAVAYNEQFF
TGTGCCAGCAGCGTAGCTGTGGCCTACAATGAGCAGTTCTTC
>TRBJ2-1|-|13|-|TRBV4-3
CASSPRGQLEQFF
TGCGCCAGCAGCCCTCGAGGGCAGTTAGAGCAGTTCTTC
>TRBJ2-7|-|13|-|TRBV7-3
CASSLSLRGEQYF
TGTGCCAGCAGCTTATCGTTGAGGGGCGAGCAGTACTTC
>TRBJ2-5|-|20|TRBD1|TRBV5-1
CASSFLPDRGRIRDQETQYF
TGCGCCAGCAGCTTCCTCCCGGACAGGGGACGTATAAGGGACCAAGAGACCCAGTACTTC
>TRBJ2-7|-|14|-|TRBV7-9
CASANSETSYEQYF
TGTGCCAGCGCAAATAGCGAGACCTCCTACGAGCAGTACTTC
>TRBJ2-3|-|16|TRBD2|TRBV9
CASSVVGSGSIDTQYF
TGTGCCAGCAGCGTAGTGGGTAGCGGGAGCATAGATACGCAGTATTTT
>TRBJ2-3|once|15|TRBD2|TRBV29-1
CSVARTSGRTDTQYF
TGCAGCGTGGCTAGGACTAGCGGCCGCACAGATACGCAGTATTTT
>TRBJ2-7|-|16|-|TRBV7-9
CASSPPGGRPSYEQYF
TGTGCCAGCAGCCCCCCGGGGGGCAGACCCTCCTACGAGCAGTACTTC
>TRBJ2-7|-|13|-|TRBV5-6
CASSLRGPYEQYF
TGTGCCAGCAGCCTACGCGGGCCCTACGAGCAGTACTTC
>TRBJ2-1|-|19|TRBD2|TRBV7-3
CASSHSVVLGTSGKNEQFF
TGTGCCAGCAGCCATAGTGTGGTGCTCGGGACTAGCGGGAAAAATGAGCAGTTCTTC
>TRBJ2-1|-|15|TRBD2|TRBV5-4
CASSIKRESYNEQFF
TGTGCCAGCAGCATAAAGCGGGAGTCCTACAATGAGCAGTTCTTC
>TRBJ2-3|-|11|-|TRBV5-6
CASSRLDTQYF
TGTGCCAGCAGCCGGCTGGATACGCAGTATTTT
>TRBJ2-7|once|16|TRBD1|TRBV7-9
CASSQPGQGLPYEQYF
TGTGCCAGCAGTCAACCGGGACAGGGGCTTCCCTACGAGCAGTACTTC
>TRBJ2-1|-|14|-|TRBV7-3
CASSPEGTYNEQFF
TGTGCCAGCAGCCCGGAGGGCACCTACAATGAGCAGTTCTTC
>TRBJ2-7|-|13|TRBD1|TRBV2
CASRDRVSYEQYF
TGTGCCAGCAGGGACAGGGTCAGCTACGAGCAGTACTTC
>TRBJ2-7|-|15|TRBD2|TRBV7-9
CASSLVGLALSEQYF
TGTGCCAGCAGCCTAGTGGGACTAGCTCTTTCCGAGCAGTACTTC
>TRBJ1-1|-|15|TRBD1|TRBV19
CASSLDRGGRTEAFF
TGTGCCAGTAGCCTGGACAGGGGGGGAAGGACTGAAGCTTTCTTT
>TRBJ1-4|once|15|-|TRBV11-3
CASSRATVGVEKLFF
TGTGCCAGCAGCCGAGCGACAGTGGGGGTTGAAAAACTGTTTTTT
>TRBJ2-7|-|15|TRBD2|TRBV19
CASSAGLAGPYEQYF
TGTGCCAGTAGCGCCGGACTAGCGGGACCCTACGAGCAGTACTTC